The present TCR beta chain was sequenced within a study of blood T cell repertoires in COVID-19. The protocol was immunoSEQ multiplex PCR, while the TCRdb copy is restricted to in-frame clones and leaves out a portion. The table shows roughly 420,000 clones, with approximately 90% occurring only once. All enrollees were roughly 18 to 89 years old and from 20 to 30 US areas. This clone was seen a single time. Its ends do not fully match the called genes, so a read error is possible. The germline gives CDR1 KGHSH, CDR2 LQKENI. CDR3 length: 13 amino acids. The chain uses TRBV18 and TRBJ2-1; D is undetermined. Source material: PBMCs or T cells enriched from blood (not recorded which). The clonotype was recovered from a woman aged 25-40 years with acute COVID-19. The CDR3 bases are TGTGCCAGCTCACCACTTTCCTGCAATGAGCAGTTCTTC. Its protein is CASSPLSCNEQFF.